Described below is a single TCR beta chain sequence and its context. Method: immunoSEQ multiplex PCR; TCRdb's copy keeps in-frame clones and lacks some. Of 65,000 to 95,000 clones listed, roughly 93% are singletons. Trimming cost V 6 bases and J 0 bases, with 12 bases left between them. Germline V gives CDR1 SQVTM, CDR2 ANQGSEA. CDR3 length: 14 residues. This sample is drawn from a study of technical replicates of blood from a few donors. The genes are TRBV29-1 and TRBJ2-1; TRBD2 might be the D (6 bases). The receptor was derived from a human donor in good health. Sequenced: T cells isolated from PBMCs. CDR3 sequence reads: CSVGTYLSYNEQFF. In DNA, the CDR3 is TGCAGCGTCGGGACTTACCTCTCCTACAATGAGCAGTTCTTC.